These 15 T cell receptor beta chains were all obtained from the same sample, sequenced in a study of T cells in localized non-small cell lung cancer. Assay used: immunoSEQ multiplex PCR; TCRdb lists only in-frame clones, some missing. This table has about 1,500 clones, 26% appearing once. The sequences come from lung tumor tissue, collected before any cancer treatment. These receptors all come from a woman aged 40-75 years with stage II lung adenocarcinoma.

The V and J genes are TRBV30 and TRBJ2-5; 8 bases line up with TRBD1. Germline CDR1 is GTSNPN and CDR2 is SVGIG (reference sequence). V was clipped by 2 bases and J by 4 bases; unmatched bases: 3. The CDR3 length is 13 residues. The CDR3 nucleotides are TGTGCCTGGAGTACAGGGGGGCCAGAGACCCAGTACTTC. Translated: CAWSTGGPETQYF.

This clone was seen more than once but under ten times. The chain combines TRBV6-8 with TRBJ2-2; TRBD2 agrees at 11 bases. V lost 8 bases, J lost 5 bases, and 10 bases stayed unmatched. The CDR3 has 16 residues. The germline V gene has CDR1 MNHGY and CDR2 SAAAGT. This CDR3 reads CASHVIAGGQTGELFF. Here the CDR3 DNA reads TGTGCCAGCCATGTGATAGCGGGGGGGCAAACCGGGGAGCTGTTTTTT.

This clone was seen a handful of times. The CDR3 sequence is CASRSGSPTGELFF. DNA of the CDR3: TGTGCCAGTAGAAGCGGGAGCCCCACCGGGGAGCTGTTTTTT. The gene calls are TRBV19 and TRBJ2-2; 8 bases map to TRBD2. Losses at the gene ends were 6 bases for V and 4 bases for J; bases not matched to a gene: 4. The length of the CDR3 is 14 residues. The germline CDR1 and CDR2 sequences are LNHDA and SQIVND (reference sequence).

The J gene is TRBJ1-5, the V gene TRBV16; no firm D call. V lost 2 bases, J lost 3 bases, and 8 bases lay in between. The germline gives CDR1 KGHSY, CDR2 FQNENV. The length of the CDR3 is 14 residues. The CDR3 region is CASSQISYNQPQHF. The CDR3 bases are TGTGCCAGCAGCCAAATATCCTACAATCAGCCCCAGCATTTT. The complete variable domain, with remaining parts taken from reference TRBV16 and TRBJ1-5, reads GEEVAQTPKHLVRGEGQKAKLYCAPIKGHSYVFWYQQVLKNEFKFLISFQNENVFDETGMPKERFSAKCLPNSPCSLEIQATKLEDSAVYFCASSQISYNQPQHFGDGTRLSIL.

In DNA form, the CDR3 reads TGTGCCAGCAGACCAAGCGGAGGCTCCTACAATGAGCAGTTCTTC. Protein product: CASRPSGGSYNEQFF. The rearrangement links TRBV6-8 to TRBJ2-1; tentative D call: TRBD2 (5 bases). The V gene lost 6 bases and the J gene lost 0 bases, with 12 bases spanning the gap. Germline assignment: CDR1 MNHGY and CDR2 SAAAGT. The CDR3 spans 15 residues.

In this sample, this clone turned up a few times. The chain couples TRBV6-8 to TRBJ2-6; D may be TRBD1 (5 bases). The CDR3 covers 16 residues. The V gene's germline CDR1 is MNHGY and CDR2 SAAAGT. V lost 5 bases, J lost 4 bases, and 15 bases lay in between. In DNA, the CDR3 is TGTGCCAGCAGTGACGCCCAGGGCGGCGGGGCCAACGTCCTGACTTTC. Protein product: CASSDAQGGGANVLTF.

The J gene is TRBJ2-3, the V gene TRBV19, with D unresolved. Germline-derived CDR1 and CDR2 are LNHDA and SQIVND (reference sequence). V was trimmed by 2 bases and J by 1 base, leaving 10 bases between them. The CDR3 covers 15 residues. CDR3 residues: CASSIRSSGTDTQYF. The DNA for the CDR3 is TGTGCCAGTAGTATACGGAGCTCTGGCACAGATACGCAGTATTTT.

This clone is judged large (0.1 to 1%). The CDR3 is CASSEGHMEDTQYF. DNA for the CDR3: TGTGCCAGCAGCGAGGGACATATGGAAGATACGCAGTATTTT. This chain links TRBV9 with TRBJ2-3; D may be TRBD1 (6 bases). This CDR3 has 14 amino acids. CDR1 is SGDLS and CDR2 is YYNGEE in the germline V gene. V was pared by 3 bases and J by 5 bases, with 13 bases between.

This clone was seen a few times. The rearrangement joins TRBV19 to TRBJ1-1; D may be TRBD1 (5 bases). The V gene lost 5 bases and the J gene lost 5 bases, with 15 bases spanning the gap. Looked up from germline, CDR1 is LNHDA and CDR2 is SQIVND (reference sequence). This CDR3 has 14 amino acids. The CDR3 DNA is TGTGCCAGTAGTGCTCGGGACTCTGAGACTGAAGCTTTCTTT. Translated: CASSARDSETEAFF.

This clone was counted a few times. This chain links TRBV11-3 with TRBJ2-7; D might be TRBD2 (7 bases). Trimming took off 5 bases at V and 2 bases at J, with 16 bases between the two ends. Germline CDR1 and CDR2: SGHNT and YENEEA. The CDR3 is 15 amino acids. CDR3 sequence: CASSQGGGVAYEQYF. CDR3 in DNA: TGTGCCAGCAGCCAAGGGGGGGGAGTAGCCTACGAGCAGTACTTC.

This clone rates as hyperexpanded. This chain connects TRBV9 to TRBJ2-3; D remains ambiguous. This CDR3 spans 13 amino acids. The V and J ends lost 4 bases and 2 bases respectively, with 8 bases between them. The germline gives CDR1 SGDLS, CDR2 YYNGEE. The CDR3 DNA reads TGTGCCAGCAGCCCTGACCACACAGATACGCAGTATTTT. It encodes CASSPDHTDTQYF.

This clone is medium-sized by share. The V call is TRBV6-8, the J call TRBJ2-1, with 14 bases lining up with TRBD2. The V and J ends lost 5 bases and 7 bases, in that order; junction bases with no gene match: 13. This CDR3 spans 18 amino acids. The V gene's germline CDR1 is MNHGY and CDR2 SAAAGT. The CDR3 DNA sequence: TGTGCCAGCAGTGTTGGTCCGCAGGGACTAGCGGGAGTGAATGAGCAGTTCTTC. Amino acids: CASSVGPQGLAGVNEQFF.

This clone was seen a few times. One junction end does not reproduce the germline sequence, and a read error may be involved. The J gene is TRBJ2-3, the V gene TRBV6-8; tentative D call: TRBD1 (5 bases). The CDR3 sequence is 16 residues long. In germline, CDR1 is MNHGY, CDR2 SAAAGT. In nucleotides, the CDR3 is TGTGCCAGCAGTGACTCGAGTCAGGGTAGCACAGATACGCAGTATTTT. It codes for CASSDSSQGSTDTQYF.

The chain has TRBV30 and TRBJ1-5; no clear D gene. Germline V CDR1 and CDR2: GTSNPN, SVGIG (reference sequence). Trimming took 1 base from V and 0 from J, leaving 4 bases between them. The CDR3 runs 13 residues. The DNA of the CDR3 is TGTGCCTGGAGTGCGGATAGCAATCAGCCCCAGCATTTT. Translating gives CAWSADSNQPQHF.

The V and J genes are TRBV25-1 and TRBJ1-1, with a tentative D call TRBD1 (5 bases). The CDR3 spans 12 residues. Germline V gene lookup returns CDR1 MGHDK and CDR2 SYGVNS. Between the trimmed V and J ends, which lost 8 bases and 2 bases, there was a span of 9 bases. CDR3: CASRDGNTEAFF. CDR3 DNA sequence: TGTGCCAGCCGGGACGGAAACACTGAAGCTTTCTTT.